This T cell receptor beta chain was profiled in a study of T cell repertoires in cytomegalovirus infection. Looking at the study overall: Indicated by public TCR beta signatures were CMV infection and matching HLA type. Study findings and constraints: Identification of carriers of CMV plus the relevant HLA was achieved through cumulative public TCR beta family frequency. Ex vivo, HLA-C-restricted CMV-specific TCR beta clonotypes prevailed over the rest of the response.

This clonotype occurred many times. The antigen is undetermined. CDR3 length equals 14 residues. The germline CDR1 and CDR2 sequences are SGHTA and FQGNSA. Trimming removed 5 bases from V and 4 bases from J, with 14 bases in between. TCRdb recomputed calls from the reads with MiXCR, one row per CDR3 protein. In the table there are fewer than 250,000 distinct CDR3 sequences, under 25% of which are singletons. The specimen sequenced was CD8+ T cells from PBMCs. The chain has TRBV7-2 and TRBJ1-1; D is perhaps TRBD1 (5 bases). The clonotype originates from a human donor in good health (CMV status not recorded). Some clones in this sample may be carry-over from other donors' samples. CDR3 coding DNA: TGTGCCAGCAGCCTAGATGGGGGTATCACTGAAGCTTTCTTT. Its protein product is CASSLDGGITEAFF. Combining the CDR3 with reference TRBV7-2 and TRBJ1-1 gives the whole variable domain GAGVSQSPSNKVTEKGKDVELRCDPISGHTALYWYRQSLGQGLEFLIYFQGNSAPDKSGLPSDRFSAERTGGSVSTLTIQRTQQEDSAVYLCASSLDGGITEAFFGQGTRLTVV.